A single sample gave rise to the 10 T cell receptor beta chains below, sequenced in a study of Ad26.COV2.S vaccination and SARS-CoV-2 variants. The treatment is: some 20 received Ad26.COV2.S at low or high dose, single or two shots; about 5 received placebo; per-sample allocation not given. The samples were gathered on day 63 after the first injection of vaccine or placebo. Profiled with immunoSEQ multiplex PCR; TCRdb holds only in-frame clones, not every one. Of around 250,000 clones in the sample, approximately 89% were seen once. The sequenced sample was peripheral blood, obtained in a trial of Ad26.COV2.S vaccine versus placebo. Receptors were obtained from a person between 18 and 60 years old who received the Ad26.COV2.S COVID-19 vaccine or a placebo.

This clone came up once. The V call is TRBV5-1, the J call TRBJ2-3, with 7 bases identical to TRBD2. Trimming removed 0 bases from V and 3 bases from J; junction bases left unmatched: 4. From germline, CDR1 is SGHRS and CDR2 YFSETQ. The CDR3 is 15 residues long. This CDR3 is CASSLGGRETDTQYF. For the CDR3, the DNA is TGCGCCAGCAGCTTGGGCGGGAGAGAGACAGATACGCAGTATTTT.

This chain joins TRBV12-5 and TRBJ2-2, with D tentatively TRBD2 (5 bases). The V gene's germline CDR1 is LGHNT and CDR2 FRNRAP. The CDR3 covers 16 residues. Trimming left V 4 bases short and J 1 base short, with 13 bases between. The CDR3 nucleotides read TGTGCTAGTGGTTCGTGGAATGGACTGAACACCGGGGAGCTGTTTTTT. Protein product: CASGSWNGLNTGELFF.

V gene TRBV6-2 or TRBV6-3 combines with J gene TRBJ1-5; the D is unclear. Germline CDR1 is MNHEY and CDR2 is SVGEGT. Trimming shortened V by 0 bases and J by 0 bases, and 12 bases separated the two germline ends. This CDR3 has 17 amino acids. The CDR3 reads CASSYSAARYSNQPQHF. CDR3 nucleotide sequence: TGTGCCAGCAGTTACTCTGCAGCCCGATATAGCAATCAGCCCCAGCATTTT.

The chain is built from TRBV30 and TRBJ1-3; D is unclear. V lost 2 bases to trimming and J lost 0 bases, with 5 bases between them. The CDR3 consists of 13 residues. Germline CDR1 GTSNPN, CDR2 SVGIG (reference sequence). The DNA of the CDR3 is TGTGCCTGGAGTATTCTCTCTGGAAACACCATATATTTT. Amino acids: CAWSILSGNTIYF.

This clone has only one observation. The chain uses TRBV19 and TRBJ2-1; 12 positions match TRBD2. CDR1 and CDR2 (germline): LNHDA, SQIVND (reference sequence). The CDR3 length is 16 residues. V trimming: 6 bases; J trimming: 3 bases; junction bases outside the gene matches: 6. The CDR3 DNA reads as TGTGCCAGTAGACCGCGGACTAGCGGGGACTACAATGAGCAGTTCTTC. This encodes CASRPRTSGDYNEQFF.

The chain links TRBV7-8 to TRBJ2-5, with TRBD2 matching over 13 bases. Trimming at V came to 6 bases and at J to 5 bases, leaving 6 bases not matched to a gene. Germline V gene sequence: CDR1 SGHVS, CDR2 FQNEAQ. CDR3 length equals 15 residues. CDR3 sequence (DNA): TGTGCCAGCAGGCCGGGACTAGCGGGAACGGAGACCCAGTACTTC. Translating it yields CASRPGLAGTETQYF.

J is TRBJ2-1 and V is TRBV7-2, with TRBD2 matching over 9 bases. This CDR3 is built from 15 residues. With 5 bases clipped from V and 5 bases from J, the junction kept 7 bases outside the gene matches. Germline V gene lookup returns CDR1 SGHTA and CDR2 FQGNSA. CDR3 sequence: CASSLLAGPNNEQFF. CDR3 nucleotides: TGTGCCAGCAGCCTCCTAGCGGGGCCTAACAATGAGCAGTTCTTC.

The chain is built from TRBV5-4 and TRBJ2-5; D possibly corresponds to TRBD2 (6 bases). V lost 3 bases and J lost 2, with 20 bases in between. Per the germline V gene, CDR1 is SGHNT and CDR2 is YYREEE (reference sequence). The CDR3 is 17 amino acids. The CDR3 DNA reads TGTGCCAGCAGCTCTACGGGACTCCCAAGGAGGCAAGAGACCCAGTACTTC. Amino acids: CASSSTGLPRRQETQYF.

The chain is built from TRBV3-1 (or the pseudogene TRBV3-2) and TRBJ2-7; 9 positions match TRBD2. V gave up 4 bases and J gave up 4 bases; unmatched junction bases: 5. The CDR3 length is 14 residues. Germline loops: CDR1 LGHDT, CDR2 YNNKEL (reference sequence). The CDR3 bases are TGTGCCAGCAGCCTTAGCGGGGGAAAATACGAGCAGTACTTC. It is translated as CASSLSGGKYEQYF.

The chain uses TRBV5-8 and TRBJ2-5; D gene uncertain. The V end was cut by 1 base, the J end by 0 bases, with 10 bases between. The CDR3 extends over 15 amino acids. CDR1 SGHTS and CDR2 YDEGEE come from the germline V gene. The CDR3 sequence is CASSLNRAYQETQYF. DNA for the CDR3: TGTGCCAGCAGCTTGAACAGAGCATACCAAGAGACCCAGTACTTC.